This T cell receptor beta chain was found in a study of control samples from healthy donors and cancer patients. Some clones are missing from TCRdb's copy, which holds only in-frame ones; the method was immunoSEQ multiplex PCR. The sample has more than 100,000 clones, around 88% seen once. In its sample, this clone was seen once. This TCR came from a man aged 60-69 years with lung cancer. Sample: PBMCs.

CDR3 sequence (DNA): TGTGCCAGCAGAGGGACAACCAGTTCCTACGAGCAGTACGTC. It codes for CASRGTTSSYEQYV. The chain joins TRBV6-5 to TRBJ2-7; possible D gene TRBD1, 6 bases. CDR1 is MNHEY and CDR2 is SVGAGI in the germline V gene. V lost 6 bases and J lost 1, with 13 bases in between. CDR3 length: 14 residues.